The subject of this entry is one TCR beta chain. This sample is drawn from a study of blood T cell repertoires in COVID-19. Across the whole study: PBMCs, B-cell-depleted T cells, or T cells provided the cDNA or gDNA that made up the material.

Participants reported their clinical history, and cohort assignment relied on those reports. CDR3 size: 12 residues. V lost 1 base to trimming and J lost 10 bases, with 8 bases between them. Germline V gives CDR1 LGHDT, CDR2 YNNKEL (reference sequence). Produced via immunoSEQ multiplex PCR; TCRdb's table is partial and in-frame only. The sample includes 130,000 to 150,000 clones, around 84% of them seen just once. The source is a woman in her forties or fifties who had been exposed to COVID-19. This sequence joins TRBV3-1 (or the pseudogene TRBV3-2) and TRBJ2-1; D not certain. The sample taken for sequencing was PBMCs or T cells enriched from blood (not recorded which). This CDR3 is CASSQVGLEQFF. In DNA, the CDR3 is TGTGCCAGCAGCCAAGTGGGCCTGGAGCAGTTCTTC.